This note documents a single TCR beta chain sequence. These data belong to a study of molecular identifiers for immune sequencing clone quantification. V was clipped by 5 bases and J by 7 bases; unmatched bases: 8. Per the germline V gene, CDR1 is MNHEY and CDR2 is SVGEGT. This CDR3 has 13 amino acids. TCRdb re-called the PCR reads with MiXCR, one entry per CDR3 protein. The data show approximately 550,000 distinct CDR3 sequences, over 20% seen once. The sequence was collected from a human donor in good health. Some libraries in this study had Jurkat cell RNA spiked in. The V and J genes are TRBV6-2 or TRBV6-3 and TRBJ2-7, with 7 bases identical to TRBD1. The sample consisted of naive CD8+ T cells from blood, with Jurkat cell RNA spiked in. The sample's subset: FACS-sorted CD8+CD4-CCR7+CD45RA+ naive T cells. This CDR3 is CASSDSRQGEQYF. The CDR3 bases are TGTGCCAGCAGTGATAGCAGACAGGGTGAGCAGTACTTC.